This T cell receptor beta chain was sequenced in a study of control samples from healthy donors and cancer patients. Profiling relied on immunoSEQ multiplex PCR, and the TCRdb table lists in-frame clones only, not all of them. The table has roughly 180,000 clones, under 95% seen once. The CDR3 covers 13 residues. The germline CDR1 and CDR2 sequences are MGHDK and SYGVNS. Trimming took off 1 base at V and 7 bases at J, with 10 bases between the two ends. J is TRBJ1-2 and V is TRBV25-1; D gene uncertain. This TCR was recovered from a woman aged 18-29 years in good health. Sequencing was done on a sample of blood. DNA for the CDR3: TGTGCCAGCAGTGAATTTCGGGAAGGTGGCTACACCTTC. This encodes CASSEFREGGYTF.